The rows below give T cell receptor beta chains drawn from one sample of a study of CD8 T cells in Susac syndrome. TCRdb ran MiXCR on the immunoSEQ multiplex PCR reads and lists one entry per CDR3 protein. The data contain about 290,000 distinct CDR3 sequences, about 91% of them singletons. Specimen: CD8+ T cells from PBMCs. The receptor source for this set is a human donor with multiple sclerosis. Both conserved end residues are part of each CDR3. D genes are given only for firm matches. For some rows the clone size is stated as once, few or many, or as a class when expanded; others skip it.

D gene: TRBD1
J gene: TRBJ1-1
clone size: once
V gene: TRBV27
CDR3 protein: CASRSGQTKNTEAFF
CDR3 DNA: TGTGCCAGCAGGTCGGGACAGACAAAGAACACTGAAGCTTTCTTT

D gene: NA
J gene: TRBJ1-2
clone size: NA
V gene: TRBV4-3
CDR3 protein: CASSPDVVGVDYGYTF
CDR3 DNA: TGCGCCAGCAGCCCGGATGTGGTAGGGGTTGACTATGGCTACACCTTC

D gene: TRBD2
J gene: TRBJ2-1
clone size: once
V gene: TRBV24-1
CDR3 protein: CATSEGGGEQFF
CDR3 DNA: TGTGCCACCAGTGAGGGGGGGGGAGAGCAGTTCTTC

D gene: NA
J gene: TRBJ2-7
clone size: once
V gene: TRBV6-5
CDR3 protein: CASSYLGEEYEQYF
CDR3 DNA: TGTGCCAGCAGTTATCTGGGGGAAGAGTACGAGCAGTACTTC

D gene: NA
J gene: TRBJ2-1
clone size: NA
V gene: TRBV6-2/TRBV6-3
CDR3 protein: CASSSRGWVGTDEQFF
CDR3 DNA: TGTGCCAGCAGTTCCCGCGGGTGGGTAGGGACCGATGAGCAGTTCTTC

D gene: NA
J gene: TRBJ2-1
clone size: NA
V gene: TRBV9
CDR3 protein: CASSEPPANNEQFF
CDR3 DNA: TGTGCCAGCAGCGAGCCCCCGGCTAACAATGAGCAGTTCTTC

D gene: NA
J gene: TRBJ2-4
clone size: NA
V gene: TRBV7-9
CDR3 protein: CASSQGAQENIQYF
CDR3 DNA: TGTGCCAGCAGCCAAGGGGCACAGGAAAACATTCAGTACTTC

D gene: NA
J gene: TRBJ2-7
clone size: few
V gene: TRBV27
CDR3 protein: CASSLISYEQYF
CDR3 DNA: TGTGCCAGCAGTTTAATTTCATACGAGCAGTACTTC

D gene: NA
J gene: TRBJ2-5
clone size: NA
V gene: TRBV3-1
CDR3 protein: CASSQGAVGVGETQYF
CDR3 DNA: TGTGCCAGCAGCCAAGGGGCAGTCGGCGTAGGGGAGACCCAGTACTTC

D gene: TRBD2
J gene: TRBJ2-5
clone size: NA
V gene: TRBV6-6
CDR3 protein: CASRPLAGEETQYF
CDR3 DNA: TGTGCCAGCAGGCCTCTAGCGGGGGAAGAGACCCAGTACTTC

D gene: TRBD1
J gene: TRBJ1-2
clone size: NA
V gene: TRBV29-1
CDR3 protein: CSDRQGGDYGYTF
CDR3 DNA: TGCAGCGACCGACAGGGAGGCGACTATGGCTACACCTTC

D gene: NA
J gene: TRBJ2-3
clone size: NA
V gene: TRBV12-3/TRBV12-4
CDR3 protein: CASSLRLAISTDTQYF
CDR3 DNA: TGTGCCAGCAGTTTACGGCTAGCGATAAGCACAGATACGCAGTATTTT

D gene: NA
J gene: TRBJ2-7
clone size: NA
V gene: TRBV13
CDR3 protein: CASSPHYEQYF
CDR3 DNA: TGTGCCAGCAGCCCCCACTACGAGCAGTACTTC

D gene: NA
J gene: TRBJ2-2
clone size: NA
V gene: TRBV23-1
CDR3 protein: CASSQMVETGFGELFF
CDR3 DNA: TGCGCCAGCAGTCAAATGGTGGAAACAGGCTTCGGGGAGCTGTTTTTT

D gene: NA
J gene: TRBJ2-7
clone size: few
V gene: TRBV5-4
CDR3 protein: CASSRDYEQYF
CDR3 DNA: TGTGCCAGCAGCCGCGACTACGAGCAGTACTTC

D gene: NA
J gene: TRBJ2-3
clone size: once
V gene: TRBV27
CDR3 protein: CASSFRITDTQYF
CDR3 DNA: TGTGCCAGCAGTTTCCGGATCACAGATACGCAGTATTTT

D gene: NA
J gene: TRBJ1-1
clone size: NA
V gene: TRBV5-1
CDR3 protein: CASSLEATMNTEAFF
CDR3 DNA: TGCGCCAGCAGCTTGGAGGCGACCATGAACACTGAAGCTTTCTTT

D gene: TRBD2
J gene: TRBJ2-7
clone size: NA
V gene: TRBV27
CDR3 protein: CASSFGGYSYEQYF
CDR3 DNA: TGTGCCAGCAGTTTCGGGGGGTACTCCTACGAGCAGTACTTC

D gene: NA
J gene: TRBJ1-1
clone size: NA
V gene: TRBV5-6
CDR3 protein: CASSLAWKGIAEAFF
CDR3 DNA: TGTGCCAGCAGCTTGGCCTGGAAGGGGATCGCTGAAGCTTTCTTT

D gene: TRBD2
J gene: TRBJ2-2
clone size: NA
V gene: TRBV12-3/TRBV12-4
CDR3 protein: CASSLEAGGAGELFF
CDR3 DNA: TGTGCCAGCAGTTTAGAGGCGGGAGGGGCCGGGGAGCTGTTTTTT

D gene: NA
J gene: TRBJ2-7
clone size: NA
V gene: TRBV27
CDR3 protein: CASSLSTGTYEQYF
CDR3 DNA: TGTGCCAGCAGTTTATCGACAGGTACCTACGAGCAGTACTTC

D gene: TRBD2
J gene: TRBJ2-3
clone size: NA
V gene: TRBV9
CDR3 protein: CASSGGTSGTDTQYF
CDR3 DNA: TGTGCCAGCAGCGGGGGGACTAGCGGCACAGATACGCAGTATTTT

D gene: TRBD2
J gene: TRBJ2-5
clone size: NA
V gene: TRBV20-1
CDR3 protein: CSASLAGRQETQYF
CDR3 DNA: TGCAGTGCTAGCCTAGCGGGCCGCCAAGAGACCCAGTACTTC

D gene: TRBD1
J gene: TRBJ1-6
clone size: NA
V gene: TRBV5-6
CDR3 protein: CASSGPGQGIYSPLHF
CDR3 DNA: TGTGCCAGCAGCGGCCCGGGACAGGGAATATATTCACCCCTCCACTTT

D gene: TRBD1
J gene: TRBJ2-3
clone size: NA
V gene: TRBV6-6
CDR3 protein: CASSYLDREADTQYF
CDR3 DNA: TGTGCCAGCAGTTACCTGGACAGGGAGGCAGATACGCAGTATTTT

D gene: TRBD1
J gene: TRBJ2-7
clone size: NA
V gene: TRBV5-5
CDR3 protein: CASMRGGSSYEQYF
CDR3 DNA: TGTGCCAGCATGCGAGGGGGCTCGAGCTACGAGCAGTACTTC

D gene: TRBD1
J gene: TRBJ2-1
clone size: NA
V gene: TRBV7-9
CDR3 protein: CASSLDRGPDEQFF
CDR3 DNA: TGTGCCAGCAGCTTAGACAGGGGGCCCGATGAGCAGTTCTTC

D gene: TRBD2
J gene: TRBJ2-2
clone size: NA
V gene: TRBV9
CDR3 protein: CASSGSGTSAGELFF
CDR3 DNA: TGTGCCAGCAGCGGTTCCGGGACTAGCGCCGGGGAGCTGTTTTTT

D gene: TRBD2
J gene: TRBJ2-3
clone size: NA
V gene: TRBV6-2/TRBV6-3
CDR3 protein: CASGTSETDTQYF
CDR3 DNA: TGTGCCAGCGGGACTAGCGAGACAGATACGCAGTATTTT

D gene: NA
J gene: TRBJ2-1
clone size: NA
V gene: TRBV11-2
CDR3 protein: CASTPADYYGNEQFF
CDR3 DNA: TGTGCCAGCACCCCCGCAGACTACTATGGGAATGAGCAGTTCTTC

D gene: TRBD2
J gene: TRBJ2-1
clone size: NA
V gene: TRBV5-1
CDR3 protein: CASSLDPIGGIEQFF
CDR3 DNA: TGCGCCAGCAGCTTGGACCCCATCGGGGGGATCGAGCAGTTCTTC

D gene: TRBD1
J gene: TRBJ1-1
clone size: NA
V gene: TRBV11-2
CDR3 protein: CASSLLVVPGQGTEAFF
CDR3 DNA: TGTGCCAGCAGCTTACTCGTCGTTCCGGGACAGGGGACTGAAGCTTTCTTT

D gene: NA
J gene: TRBJ2-7
clone size: NA
V gene: TRBV4-3
CDR3 protein: CASSQERRYYEQYF
CDR3 DNA: TGCGCCAGCAGCCAGGAACGACGGTACTACGAGCAGTACTTC

D gene: NA
J gene: TRBJ1-4
clone size: NA
V gene: TRBV5-6
CDR3 protein: CASSYPGEKLFF
CDR3 DNA: TGTGCCAGCAGCTATCCGGGAGAAAAACTGTTTTTT

D gene: TRBD1
J gene: TRBJ2-1
clone size: NA
V gene: TRBV7-3
CDR3 protein: CASSATGALDEQFF
CDR3 DNA: TGTGCCAGCAGCGCGACAGGGGCCTTGGATGAGCAGTTCTTC

D gene: NA
J gene: TRBJ1-6
clone size: NA
V gene: TRBV12-3/TRBV12-4
CDR3 protein: CASFLGANSPLHF
CDR3 DNA: TGTGCCAGCTTTCTTGGGGCCAATTCACCCCTCCACTTT

D gene: TRBD2
J gene: TRBJ2-2
clone size: NA
V gene: TRBV6-2/TRBV6-3
CDR3 protein: CASSYQRGSTGELFF
CDR3 DNA: TGTGCCAGCAGTTACCAGCGGGGGAGCACCGGGGAGCTGTTTTTT

D gene: TRBD1
J gene: TRBJ2-2
clone size: NA
V gene: TRBV9
CDR3 protein: CASSGDRLYTGELFF
CDR3 DNA: TGTGCCAGCAGCGGGGACAGGCTATACACCGGGGAGCTGTTTTTT

D gene: NA
J gene: TRBJ2-3
clone size: NA
V gene: TRBV14
CDR3 protein: CASSQDGSTDTQYF
CDR3 DNA: TGTGCCAGCAGCCAAGATGGCAGCACAGATACGCAGTATTTT

D gene: NA
J gene: TRBJ2-6
clone size: NA
V gene: TRBV11-2
CDR3 protein: CASSPVEVSGANVLTF
CDR3 DNA: TGTGCCAGCAGCCCAGTGGAGGTCTCTGGGGCCAACGTCCTGACTTTC

D gene: TRBD2
J gene: TRBJ2-7
clone size: NA
V gene: TRBV20-1
CDR3 protein: CSARDRTSVYEQYF
CDR3 DNA: TGCAGTGCTAGAGATCGGACTAGTGTGTACGAGCAGTACTTC

D gene: TRBD2
J gene: TRBJ2-1
clone size: NA
V gene: TRBV13
CDR3 protein: CASSRGLARGNEQFF
CDR3 DNA: TGTGCCAGCAGCCGGGGACTAGCCCGCGGCAATGAGCAGTTCTTC

D gene: NA
J gene: TRBJ1-2
clone size: NA
V gene: TRBV15
CDR3 protein: CATSSERGRDYGYTF
CDR3 DNA: TGTGCCACCAGCAGCGAGCGGGGGAGGGACTATGGCTACACCTTC

D gene: TRBD1
J gene: TRBJ2-7
clone size: NA
V gene: TRBV15
CDR3 protein: CATSRDKGQFTYEQYF
CDR3 DNA: TGTGCCACCAGCAGAGATAAGGGACAGTTCACCTACGAGCAGTACTTC

D gene: NA
J gene: TRBJ2-3
clone size: NA
V gene: TRBV9
CDR3 protein: CASSVDGITDTQYF
CDR3 DNA: TGTGCCAGCAGCGTAGATGGCATCACAGATACGCAGTATTTT

D gene: NA
J gene: TRBJ2-7
clone size: once
V gene: TRBV12-3/TRBV12-4
CDR3 protein: CASSFDSSEQYF
CDR3 DNA: TGTGCCAGCAGTTTTGATAGCTCCGAGCAGTACTTC

D gene: TRBD2
J gene: TRBJ2-1
clone size: NA
V gene: TRBV28
CDR3 protein: CASSLEGTSGRAEQFF
CDR3 DNA: TGTGCCAGCAGTTTAGAAGGGACTAGCGGGAGGGCTGAGCAGTTCTTC

D gene: NA
J gene: TRBJ2-7
clone size: NA
V gene: TRBV3-1
CDR3 protein: CASSQRERPTYEQYF
CDR3 DNA: TGTGCCAGCAGCCAGCGCGAGCGACCCACCTACGAGCAGTACTTC

D gene: NA
J gene: TRBJ2-5
clone size: few
V gene: TRBV7-3
CDR3 protein: CASSLNGETQYF
CDR3 DNA: TGTGCCAGCAGCTTAAACGGAGAGACCCAGTACTTC

D gene: NA
J gene: TRBJ2-3
clone size: NA
V gene: TRBV6-2/TRBV6-3
CDR3 protein: CASESGDTQYF
CDR3 DNA: TGTGCCAGCGAATCGGGGGATACGCAGTATTTT

D gene: NA
J gene: TRBJ1-1
clone size: NA
V gene: TRBV4-3
CDR3 protein: CASSQGSTVNTEAFF
CDR3 DNA: TGCGCCAGCAGCCAAGGGAGTACAGTGAACACTGAAGCTTTCTTT

D gene: NA
J gene: TRBJ2-7
clone size: NA
V gene: TRBV27
CDR3 protein: CASSLQRTGGEQYF
CDR3 DNA: TGTGCCAGCAGTTTACAACGGACTGGAGGGGAGCAGTACTTC

D gene: TRBD1
J gene: TRBJ1-5
clone size: NA
V gene: TRBV4-1
CDR3 protein: CASSQDGTGDSQPQHF
CDR3 DNA: TGCGCCAGCAGCCAAGATGGGACAGGGGACAGTCAGCCCCAGCATTTT

D gene: NA
J gene: TRBJ1-3
clone size: NA
V gene: TRBV29-1
CDR3 protein: CSVARAGNTIYF
CDR3 DNA: TGCAGCGTTGCCAGGGCTGGAAACACCATATATTTT

D gene: TRBD2
J gene: TRBJ2-3
clone size: NA
V gene: TRBV6-1
CDR3 protein: CASSPLAGGQDTQYF
CDR3 DNA: TGTGCCAGCAGCCCTCTAGCGGGGGGGCAAGATACGCAGTATTTT

D gene: TRBD1
J gene: TRBJ1-5
clone size: NA
V gene: TRBV2
CDR3 protein: CASTGTGGLPQHF
CDR3 DNA: TGTGCCAGCACGGGGACAGGCGGCCTGCCCCAGCATTTT

D gene: TRBD1
J gene: TRBJ2-7
clone size: NA
V gene: TRBV12-3/TRBV12-4
CDR3 protein: CASSLWDRGAYEQYF
CDR3 DNA: TGTGCCAGCAGTTTATGGGACAGGGGCGCCTACGAGCAGTACTTC